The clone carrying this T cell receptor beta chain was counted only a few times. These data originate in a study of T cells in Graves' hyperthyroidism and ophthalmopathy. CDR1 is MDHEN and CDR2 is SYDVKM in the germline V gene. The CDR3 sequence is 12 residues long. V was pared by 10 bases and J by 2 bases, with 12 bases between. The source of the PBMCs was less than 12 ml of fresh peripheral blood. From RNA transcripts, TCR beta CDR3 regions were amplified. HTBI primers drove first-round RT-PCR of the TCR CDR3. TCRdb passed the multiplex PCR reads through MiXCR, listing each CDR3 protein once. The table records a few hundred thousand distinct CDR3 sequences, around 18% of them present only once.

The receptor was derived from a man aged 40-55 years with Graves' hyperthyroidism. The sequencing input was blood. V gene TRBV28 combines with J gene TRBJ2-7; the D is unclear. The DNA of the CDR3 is TGTGCCATCTCTCCCCCAACCTACGAGCAGTACTTC. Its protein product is CAISPPTYEQYF.